The entry below describes one TCR beta chain. Its antigen is unidentified. TCR cDNA, made by 5'RACE template switching, carried an added universal primer site and UMIs. TCRdb independently ran MiXCR on the 5' RACE reads; one entry per CDR3 protein. The sample has approximately 260,000 distinct CDR3 sequences, around 4.9% seen once. This sample is drawn from a study of T cells after yellow fever vaccination. Study information: Preparation used SMART-Seq v4 Ultra Low Input for the low-cell-number fractions. Findings and caveats of the study: Contamination by abundant bulk-population clonotypes could be present in FACS-sorted repertoires. Although most clonotypes did not, a small share appeared in both CD4 and CD8 compartments.

V was clipped by 6 bases and J by 2 bases; unmatched bases: 7. This CDR3 has 14 amino acids. Germline V CDR1 and CDR2: SNHLY, FYNNEI. This receptor was taken from a man between 18 and 35 years old who received the YFV17D yellow fever vaccine. The chain has TRBV2 and TRBJ2-7, with 7 bases matching TRBD1. Specimen: CD4+ T cells sorted from PBMCs, collected on the day of the yellow fever booster vaccination. Here the CDR3 DNA reads TGTGCCAGCAGCCCCCTGACAGGGACCTACGAGCAGTACGTC. Protein: CASSPLTGTYEQYV.